A single sample is the source of the 17 T cell receptor beta chains below, sequenced in a study of blood T cell repertoires in COVID-19. TCRdb's table, derived via immunoSEQ multiplex PCR, lists solely in-frame clones and lacks some. The profile shows 250,000 to 400,000 clones, approximately 88% of them singletons. Material for sequencing was peripheral blood. Every receptor here comes from a woman aged 25 to 39 with COVID-19, enrolled during active disease.

This sequence joins TRBV5-1 and TRBJ1-4, with TRBD1 as a possible D gene (6 bases). V lost 0 bases to trimming and J lost 4 bases, with 13 bases between them. This CDR3 is 16 amino acids long. Germline V gives CDR1 SGHRS, CDR2 YFSETQ. The CDR3 protein is CASSLGPDSFNEKLFF. The CDR3 coding sequence is TGCGCCAGCAGCTTGGGTCCGGACAGCTTTAATGAAAAACTGTTTTTT.

The chain employs TRBV6-2 or TRBV6-3 and TRBJ2-5; D unresolved. The ends were cut back, 0 bases at V and 5 bases at J, with 13 bases in the middle. This CDR3 has 15 amino acids. Germline lookup yields CDR1 MNHEY and CDR2 SVGEGT. CDR3 sequence (DNA): TGTGCCAGCAGTTACTCGATGTCGGGTGGGGAGACCCAGTACTTC. This encodes CASSYSMSGGETQYF.

The CDR3 sequence is CASSYQRSNQPQHF. For the CDR3, the DNA is TGTGCCAGCAGTTACCAGCGCAGCAATCAGCCCCAGCATTTT. This chain links TRBV6-5 with TRBJ1-5; the D is unclear. The V end was cut by 2 bases, the J end by 1 base, with 6 bases between. Germline V lookup: CDR1 MNHEY, CDR2 SVGAGI. The CDR3 is made up of 14 amino acids.

The gene calls are TRBV5-4 and TRBJ2-1; 9 positions match TRBD2. The V gene end was trimmed by 3 bases and the J gene end by 3 bases; junction bases not matched to a gene: 4. Germline-derived CDR1 and CDR2 are SGHNT and YYREEE (reference sequence). The CDR3 totals 15 residues. CDR3 coding DNA: TGTGCCAGCAGCTCGAGCGGGGGGCGCTACAATGAGCAGTTCTTC. Protein: CASSSSGGRYNEQFF.

The chain joins TRBV5-1 to TRBJ1-3; TRBD1 agrees at 7 bases. With V trimmed by 4 bases and J by 2 bases, 3 bases remained unmatched. Germline lookup yields CDR1 SGHRS and CDR2 YFSETQ. The length of the CDR3 is 14 residues. CDR3 sequence: CASSGGTAGNTIYF. The CDR3 coding sequence is TGCGCCAGCAGCGGGGGGACAGCTGGAAACACCATATATTTT.

The chain employs TRBV11-2 and TRBJ2-5, with D possibly matching TRBD2 (6 bases). V shed 4 bases and J shed 5 bases, with 14 bases lying between them. The CDR3 is 14 amino acids. Germline CDR1 SGHAT, CDR2 FQNNGV. CDR3 DNA sequence: TGTGCCAGCAGCTCCGGGGGTCAGCGGGAGACCCAGTACTTC. Its protein product is CASSSGGQRETQYF.

The sample holds one count of this clone. This chain uses TRBV5-1 with TRBJ1-1, with D possibly being TRBD1 (5 bases). Trimming pared 5 bases from V and 0 bases from J, leaving 8 bases between. CDR1 is SGHRS and CDR2 is YFSETQ in the germline V gene. The CDR3 has 13 residues. The CDR3 loop reads CASRPGLNTEAFF. For the CDR3, the DNA is TGCGCCAGCAGACCAGGGTTGAACACTGAAGCTTTCTTT.

The chain links TRBV6-6 to TRBJ1-4; TRBD1 matches at 9 bases. Trimming took 4 bases from V and 7 from J; bases not matched to a gene: 7. Germline CDR1 MNHNY, CDR2 SVGAGI (reference sequence). The CDR3 is 15 residues long. CDR3 amino acids: CASSSPDRGGEKLFF. The CDR3 bases are TGTGCCAGCAGTTCCCCGGACAGGGGAGGTGAAAAACTGTTTTTT.

The chain recombines TRBV2 with TRBJ2-2, with D unclear. The CDR3 spans 12 residues. CDR1 is SNHLY and CDR2 is FYNNEI in the germline V gene. The V and J ends lost 5 bases and 6 bases respectively, with 7 bases between them. CDR3 coding DNA: TGTGCCAGCAGTCTAGACGCCGGGGAGCTGTTTTTT. Residues: CASSLDAGELFF.

This chain uses TRBV2 with TRBJ2-4; D possibly corresponds to TRBD1 (5 bases). Trimming took 5 bases from V and 3 from J, leaving 11 bases between them. The CDR3 totals 14 residues. Per germline, CDR1 SNHLY and CDR2 FYNNEI. CDR3 amino acids: CASSPQGGKNIQYF. The CDR3 bases are TGTGCCAGCAGTCCCCAGGGCGGCAAAAACATTCAGTACTTC.

The chain has TRBV18 and TRBJ2-6; a possible D gene is TRBD1 (5 bases). This CDR3 region has 15 residues. CDR1 KGHSH and CDR2 LQKENI come from the germline V gene. With 3 bases removed from V and 4 bases from J, the gap between germline ends came to 10 bases. The CDR3 DNA sequence: TGTGCCAGCTCACCCAGGGTTCCCGGGGCCAACGTCCTGACTTTC. Residues: CASSPRVPGANVLTF. The full variable domain, completed using reference TRBV18 and TRBJ2-6, is NAGVMQNPRHLVRRRGQEARLRCSPMKGHSHVYWYRQLPEEGLKFMVYLQKENIIDESGMPKERFSAEFPKEGPSILRIQQVVRGDSAAYFCASSPRVPGANVLTFGAGSRLTVL.

The chain employs TRBV28 and TRBJ1-2, with D perhaps matching TRBD1 (5 bases). The germline CDR1 and CDR2 sequences are MDHEN and SYDVKM. The CDR3 covers 17 residues. V gave up 2 bases and J gave up 8 bases, with 24 bases separating them. CDR3 DNA sequence: TGTGCCAGCAGTTTAACGAGCGGGTCGTTCAGGGAGCAAGGCTACACCTTC. Residues: CASSLTSGSFREQGYTF.

V usage is TRBV12-3 or TRBV12-4 and J usage is TRBJ1-2, with TRBD1 as a possible D gene (5 bases). The V and J ends lost 3 bases and 7 bases respectively, with 12 bases between them. The CDR3 runs to 13 residues. CDR3 nucleotide sequence: TGTGCCAGCAGTTTGGACACGGTATTTGGCTACACCTTC. This translates into CASSLDTVFGYTF.

This chain uses TRBV7-2 with TRBJ2-1; the match to TRBD1 covers 7 bases. With V trimmed by 1 base and J by 9 bases, 9 bases remained unmatched. Germline loops: CDR1 SGHTA, CDR2 FQGNSA. The CDR3 has 15 residues. The CDR3 sequence is CASSLEGTVKGEQFF. The CDR3 region has the DNA TGTGCCAGCAGCTTAGAAGGGACAGTAAAGGGTGAGCAGTTCTTC. Drawing the rest from reference TRBV7-2 and TRBJ2-1, the complete variable domain is GAGVSQSPSNKVTEKGKDVELRCDPISGHTALYWYRQSLGQGLEFLIYFQGNSAPDKSGLPSDRFSAERTGGSVSTLTIQRTQQEDSAVYLCASSLEGTVKGEQFFGPGTRLTVL.

V and J are TRBV7-2 and TRBJ1-5, with TRBD1 identical over 7 bases. CDR3 length: 13 residues. V was clipped by 4 bases and J by 7 bases; unmatched bases: 4. Per germline, CDR1 SGHTA and CDR2 FQGNSA. The CDR3, as DNA: TGTGCCAGCAGCTCAACAGGGGTACAGCCCCAGCATTTT. Protein product: CASSSTGVQPQHF.

The chain joins TRBV3-1 (or the pseudogene TRBV3-2) to TRBJ1-2; maybe TRBD1 (6 bases). Trimming took off 4 bases at V and 7 bases at J, with 19 bases between the two ends. Germline-derived CDR1 and CDR2 are LGHDT and YNNKEL (reference sequence). This CDR3 region has 15 residues. The CDR3 spells CASSRPSHSDSGYTF. In DNA form, the CDR3 reads TGTGCCAGCAGCCGGCCATCTCATTCGGACAGTGGCTACACCTTC.

The V gene is TRBV4-2, the J gene TRBJ1-2; D may be TRBD1 (5 bases). Per the germline V gene, CDR1 is LGHNA and CDR2 is YNFKEQ. This CDR3 has 13 amino acids. Trimming cost V 1 base and J 2 bases, with 5 bases left between them. The CDR3 DNA sequence: TGTGCCAGCAGCCAAGGACAGAACTATGGCTACACCTTC. Residues: CASSQGQNYGYTF.